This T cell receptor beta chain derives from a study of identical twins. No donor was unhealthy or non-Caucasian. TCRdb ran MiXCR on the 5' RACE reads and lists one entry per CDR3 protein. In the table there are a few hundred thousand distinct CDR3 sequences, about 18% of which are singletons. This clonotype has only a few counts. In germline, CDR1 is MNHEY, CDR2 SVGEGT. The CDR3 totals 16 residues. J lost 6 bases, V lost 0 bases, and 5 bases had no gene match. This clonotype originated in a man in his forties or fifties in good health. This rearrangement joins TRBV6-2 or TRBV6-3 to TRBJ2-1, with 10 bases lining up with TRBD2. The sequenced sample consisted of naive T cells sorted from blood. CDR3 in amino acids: CASSYSERGGLNEQFF. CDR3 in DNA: TGTGCCAGCAGTTACTCGGAGCGGGGGGGCCTCAATGAGCAGTTCTTC.